A single sample is the source of the 27 T cell receptor beta chains below, sequenced in a study of cytomegalovirus exposure and HLA in healthy donors. This PCR relied on a set of 60 Vbeta primers and 13 Jbeta primers. Repertoires were generated with immunoSEQ multiplex PCR, while TCRdb's copy carries only in-frame clones and drops some. Among 100,000 to 150,000 clones listed, around 74% were seen once. Sequences were obtained from PBMCs. These TCRs come from a male donor in good health and CMV-seronegative.

This chain connects TRBV6-1 to TRBJ2-1, with 12 bases fitting TRBD2. V dropped 4 bases and J dropped 0; count of bases not matched to a gene: 13. This CDR3 has 20 residues. Germline V CDR1 and CDR2: MNHNS, SASEGT. The CDR3 region is CASSGTSGIPSRLSYNEQFF. The CDR3 DNA is TGTGCCAGCAGTGGGACTAGCGGGATCCCTAGCCGTCTCTCCTACAATGAGCAGTTCTTC.

V and J are TRBV10-3 and TRBJ2-7; D call uncertain. The CDR3 spans 12 residues. Germline V gene lookup returns CDR1 ENHRY and CDR2 SYGVKD. Trimming removed 6 bases from V and 0 bases from J, with 6 bases in between. In DNA, the CDR3 is TGTGCCATCAGCAGCGACTCCTACGAGCAGTACTTC. This gives the protein CAISSDSYEQYF.

This clone showed up just a few times. The chain joins TRBV4-3 to TRBJ2-1; D remains ambiguous. Trimming removed 2 bases at V and 3 bases at J, with 8 bases between. This CDR3 has 14 amino acids. Germline-derived CDR1 and CDR2 are LGHNA and YSLEER. This CDR3 reads CASSQSHNYNEQFF. The CDR3, as DNA: TGCGCCAGCAGCCAATCCCACAACTACAATGAGCAGTTCTTC.

The chain employs TRBV7-2 and TRBJ2-7; tentative D call: TRBD1 (5 bases). The germline gives CDR1 SGHTA, CDR2 FQGNSA. The CDR3 totals 14 residues. The ends were cut back, 3 bases at V and 5 bases at J, with 14 bases in the middle. CDR3 amino acids: CASSFQGWRNEQYF. CDR3 nucleotide sequence: TGTGCCAGCAGCTTCCAGGGATGGAGAAACGAGCAGTACTTC.

Regarding this clone: One end of the junction varies from germline; a read error may be responsible. The chain combines TRBV6-5 with TRBJ2-5; 7 nucleotides line up with TRBD1. CDR1 is MNHEY and CDR2 is SVGAGI in the germline V gene. The CDR3 is made up of 10 amino acids. The CDR3 reads CASQDRTLYF. DNA of the CDR3: TGTGCCAGTCAGGACAGGACCCTGTACTTC.

This CDR3 reads CASSGGQGRETQYF. The CDR3 DNA is TGTGCCAGCAGCGGCGGACAGGGTCGGGAGACCCAGTACTTC. The V gene is TRBV5-4, the J gene TRBJ2-5, with TRBD1 matching over 8 bases. CDR3 size: 14 residues. Germline assignment: CDR1 SGHNT and CDR2 YYREEE (reference sequence). J gave up 5 bases and V 4 bases, and 7 bases lay outside the gene matches.

The chain recombines TRBV7-8 with TRBJ1-1, with no clear D. The germline CDR1 and CDR2 sequences are SGHVS and FQNEAQ. V shed 1 base and J shed 6 bases, with 15 bases lying between them. The CDR3 covers 15 residues. The CDR3 DNA is TGTGCCAGCAGCTTAGATGGAGGCAGGTCACCTGAAGCTTTCTTT. Translation: CASSLDGGRSPEAFF.

The genes are TRBV28 and TRBJ1-2; TRBD1 matches at 8 bases. CDR3 length: 17 residues. The junction had 17 bases not matched to a gene; V was cut back by 7 bases and J by 4 bases. The germline V gene encodes CDR1 MDHEN and CDR2 SYDVKM. CDR3 region: CASILGDRFRDGYGYTF. The CDR3, as DNA: TGTGCCAGCATCTTGGGGGACAGGTTTAGGGATGGCTATGGCTACACCTTC.

The sample holds a few counts of this clone. This chain links TRBV4-2 with TRBJ2-7; TRBD1 matches 8 bases. Germline V gives CDR1 LGHNA, CDR2 YNFKEQ. V dropped 1 base and J dropped 2; count of bases not matched to a gene: 1. The CDR3 runs 14 residues. The CDR3 DNA sequence: TGTGCCAGCAGCCAAGGACAGGGGACCTACGAGCAGTACTTC. Protein product: CASSQGQGTYEQYF.

This clone came up once. Germline is not matched at one junction end, which may reflect a read error. V is TRBV7-9 and J is TRBJ2-7; 10 bases are a match to TRBD2. The CDR3 is 17 residues long. Germline-derived CDR1 and CDR2 are SEHNR and FQNEAQ (reference sequence). The CDR3: CSSSSPELAGVTYEQYF. The CDR3 nucleotides read TGTTCCAGCAGCTCCCCGGAGCTAGCGGGGGTAACCTACGAGCAGTACTTC.

This clone was seen just once. This chain uses TRBV27 with TRBJ2-3; D ambiguous. Trimming took off 6 bases at V and 2 bases at J, with 6 bases between the two ends. CDR3 length: 12 residues. Germline V lookup: CDR1 MNHEY, CDR2 SMNVEV (reference sequence). The CDR3 DNA reads as TGTGCCAGCAGACATGTCACAGATACGCAGTATTTT. It encodes CASRHVTDTQYF.

The rearrangement links TRBV7-3 to TRBJ1-3; tentative D call: TRBD1 (6 bases). The V and J ends lost 2 bases and 0 bases respectively, with 14 bases between them. This CDR3 spans 17 amino acids. The germline V gene encodes CDR1 SGHTA and CDR2 FQGTGA. CDR3 region: CASSLQGPRLSGNTIYF. The CDR3 DNA reads TGTGCCAGCAGCTTACAGGGGCCCAGACTCTCTGGAAACACCATATATTTT.

V gene TRBV5-5 combines with J gene TRBJ2-1, with 8 positions matching TRBD1. The CDR3 covers 18 residues. After removal of 2 bases from V and 4 bases from J, the junction contained 14 bases not matched to a gene. The germline gives CDR1 SGHKS, CDR2 YYEKEE (reference sequence). The CDR3 DNA reads as TGTGCCAGCAGCTTTGCAGACCTTTGGGACAGGCGTTACAATGAGCAGTTCTTC. Amino acid sequence: CASSFADLWDRRYNEQFF.

The chain links TRBV11-2 to TRBJ2-5; 9 bases map to TRBD1. The CDR3 totals 13 residues. V lost 5 bases and J lost 10; bases outside the gene matches: 8. Germline CDR1 is SGHAT and CDR2 is FQNNGV. The CDR3 nucleotides read TGTGCCAGCAGCCTAACCCGGGACAGGGACCAGTACTTC. Protein product: CASSLTRDRDQYF.

The chain is built from TRBV5-5 and TRBJ2-2, with 7 bases that match TRBD1. The V gene's germline CDR1 is SGHKS and CDR2 YYEKEE (reference sequence). With V trimmed by 1 base and J by 1 base, 4 bases remained unmatched. This CDR3 comprises 16 residues. CDR3 DNA: TGTGCCAGCAGCTTGTCACAGGGGAGGAACACCGGGGAGCTGTTTTTT. Translation gives CASSLSQGRNTGELFF.

The chain has TRBV29-1 and TRBJ2-4; TRBD1 aligns across 7 bases. Trimming took 3 bases from V and 6 from J; bases not matched to a gene: 8. Germline CDR1 SQVTM, CDR2 ANQGSEA. The length of the CDR3 is 14 residues. The chain's CDR3 is CSVEMPGQLNIQYF. Here the CDR3 DNA reads TGCAGCGTTGAGATGCCGGGACAGCTAAACATTCAGTACTTC. Drawing the rest from reference TRBV29-1 and TRBJ2-4, the complete variable domain is SAVISQKPSRDICQRGTSLTIQCQVDSQVTMMFWYRQQPGQSLTLIATANQGSEATYESGFVIDKFPISRPNLTFSTLTVSNMSPEDSSIYLCSVEMPGQLNIQYFGAGTRLSVL.

This chain joins TRBV19 and TRBJ1-3; no firm D call. Germline V gene sequence: CDR1 LNHDA, CDR2 SQIVND (reference sequence). The CDR3 covers 16 residues. V was trimmed by 3 bases and J by 0 bases, leaving 12 bases between them. The CDR3 nucleotides are TGTGCCAGTAGTATCGGGCTAGGGAGCTCTGGAAACACCATATATTTT. Its protein is CASSIGLGSSGNTIYF.

The V and J genes are TRBV4-2 and TRBJ1-5; D possibly corresponds to TRBD1 (6 bases). The V gene's germline CDR1 is LGHNA and CDR2 YNFKEQ. The CDR3 is 15 amino acids. Trimming took 0 bases from V and 5 from J, leaving 11 bases between them. The chain's CDR3 is CASSQDRGPHQPQHF. For the CDR3, the DNA is TGTGCCAGCAGCCAAGACAGGGGACCCCATCAGCCCCAGCATTTT.

The chain joins TRBV5-1 to TRBJ1-1; tentative D call: TRBD1 (5 bases). The germline V gene has CDR1 SGHRS and CDR2 YFSETQ. V dropped 0 bases and J dropped 1 base, with 16 bases sitting between them. This CDR3 is 17 amino acids long. The CDR3 DNA follows: TGCGCCAGCAGCTTGGCCGAAGGGGAAACGAAGAACACTGAAGCTTTCTTT. Its protein product is CASSLAEGETKNTEAFF.

The chain joins TRBV5-5 to TRBJ2-1; 7 bases agree with TRBD2. With V trimmed by 4 bases and J by 8 bases, 9 bases remained unmatched. This CDR3 region has 14 residues. Germline CDR1 reads SGHKS; CDR2 reads YYEKEE (reference sequence). CDR3 loop: CASSPAGRVHEQFF. Here the CDR3 DNA reads TGTGCCAGCAGCCCGGCGGGGAGGGTGCATGAGCAGTTCTTC.

This sequence joins TRBV7-9 and TRBJ2-2; 10 bases line up with TRBD1. CDR1 is SEHNR and CDR2 is FQNEAQ in the germline V gene (reference sequence). This CDR3 has 16 amino acids. Germline trimming cut 5 bases from V and 8 bases from J; bases unmatched to any gene: 11. The CDR3 spells CASSQAGQGNSGELFF. In nucleotides, the CDR3 is TGTGCCAGCAGCCAGGCGGGACAGGGGAACAGTGGGGAGCTGTTTTTT. The full variable domain, completed using reference TRBV7-9 and TRBJ2-2, is DTGVSQNPRHKITKRGQNVTFRCDPISEHNRLYWYRQTLGQGPEFLTYFQNEAQLEKSRLLSDRFSAERPKGSFSTLEIQRTEQGDSAMYLCASSQAGQGNSGELFFGEGSRLTVL.

This clone was seen more than once but under ten times. The genes are TRBV6-5 and TRBJ2-1, with 12 bases lining up with TRBD1. V trimming: 5 bases; J trimming: 8 bases; junction bases outside the gene matches: 7. CDR1 and CDR2 (germline): MNHEY, SVGAGI. The CDR3 totals 15 residues. The CDR3 sequence: CASSKPGQGAHEQFF. The CDR3 DNA reads as TGTGCCAGCAGTAAACCGGGACAGGGGGCTCATGAGCAGTTCTTC.

The sample holds a few counts of this clone. The rearrangement uses TRBV7-2 and TRBJ1-4; D unresolved. The CDR3 is made up of 15 amino acids. Germline lookup yields CDR1 SGHTA and CDR2 FQGNSA. Trimming took off 1 base at V and 1 base at J, with 7 bases between the two ends. In nucleotides, the CDR3 is TGTGCCAGCAGCTTAGACGGTCGAACTAATGAAAAACTGTTTTTT. Encoded protein: CASSLDGRTNEKLFF.

V and J are TRBV29-1 and TRBJ2-5; 9 bases fit TRBD2. The CDR3 is made up of 11 amino acids. Germline V gene lookup returns CDR1 SQVTM and CDR2 ANQGSEA. V gave up 3 bases and J gave up 7 bases; unmatched junction bases: 0. In DNA form, the CDR3 reads TGCAGCGTTGAGCGGGGGGGGACCCAGTACTTC. Translation: CSVERGGTQYF.

V gene TRBV7-2 combines with J gene TRBJ2-7; TRBD2 matches at 10 bases. Per germline, CDR1 SGHTA and CDR2 FQGNSA. V shed 0 bases and J 2 bases; nucleotides not matched to a gene: 4. The CDR3 has 16 residues. CDR3 in DNA: TGTGCCAGCAGCTTAGCTAGCGGGGGGACCCCCTACGAGCAGTACTTC. It is translated as CASSLASGGTPYEQYF.

This sequence joins TRBV7-2 and TRBJ2-1, with D unresolved. Deletions cut 3 bases from V and 8 bases from J, with 17 bases between. There are 15 residues in the CDR3. Looked up from germline, CDR1 is SGHTA and CDR2 is FQGNSA. The CDR3 region has the DNA TGTGCCAGCAGCTTGGAGAACCAGTCGATGGATGAGCAGTTCTTC. This codes for CASSLENQSMDEQFF.

V usage is TRBV7-9 and J usage is TRBJ2-7; tentatively, D is TRBD1 (5 bases). Germline lookup yields CDR1 SEHNR and CDR2 FQNEAQ (reference sequence). There are 13 residues in the CDR3. Trimming removed 5 bases from V and 6 bases from J, with 14 bases in between. In DNA, the CDR3 is TGTGCCAGCAGCGAGGACATCCCTACCGAGCAGTACTTC. It specifies CASSEDIPTEQYF.